The entry that follows covers one T cell receptor beta chain sequence. An amount of RNA that ranged from about 0.45 to 1 ug was reverse transcribed with random hexamers. TCRdb ran MiXCR on the immunoSEQ multiplex PCR reads and lists one entry per CDR3 protein. The sample lists 180,000 or so distinct CDR3 sequences, around 96% occurring once. These data come from a study of CD8 T cells in Susac syndrome. Negative isolation was used for CD8+ and CD4+ T cells and FACS enrichment for TEMRA cells. The receptor was isolated from a human donor in good health. Sequenced: CD4+ T cells from PBMCs.

As DNA, the CDR3 is TGCAGCGTTGATGGCGGCAGGGGTGGAACTGAAGCTTTCTTT. Translated: CSVDGGRGGTEAFF. The rearrangement uses TRBV29-1 and TRBJ1-1, with D possibly being TRBD1 (6 bases). Germline lookup yields CDR1 SQVTM and CDR2 ANQGSEA. V was cut by 3 bases and J by 5 bases, with 16 bases left in between. CDR3 length equals 14 residues.